The source of this T cell receptor (beta chain) is a study of T cells of healthy individuals. In TCRdb, the 5' RACE reads were re-called with MiXCR into one record per CDR3 protein. The data show more than 85,000 distinct CDR3 sequences, 15% to 20% seen once. Note on this clonotype: The germline gene is not matched at one end of the junction; a read error may be the cause.

The germline V gene has CDR1 SNHLY and CDR2 FYNNEI. The CDR3 consists of 15 residues. The genes are TRBV2 and TRBJ2-7; 7 bases are shared with TRBD2. The source of this sequence is a human donor in good health. The chain's CDR3 is CASREESGEPYEQYF. The DNA for the CDR3 is TGTGCCAGCAGGGAAGAAAGCGGGGAACCCTACGAGCAGTACTTC.